These 30 T cell receptor beta chains were sequenced from one sample in a study of blood T cell repertoires in COVID-19. The protocol was immunoSEQ multiplex PCR, while the TCRdb copy is restricted to in-frame clones and leaves out a portion. The data contain about 480,000 clones, 70% to 90% of them seen just once; the ten biggest clones take up 10% to 15%. Sequences were obtained from peripheral blood. The receptors here all came from a woman in her forties or fifties with COVID-19, enrolled during active disease.

The chain carries TRBV29-1 and TRBJ1-1; tentatively, D is TRBD1 (6 bases). This CDR3 is 15 amino acids long. Germline assignment: CDR1 SQVTM and CDR2 ANQGSEA. Trimming removed 6 bases from V and 5 bases from J, with 22 bases in between. CDR3 sequence reads: CSVDDLTGRGTEAFF. The CDR3 coding sequence is TGCAGCGTCGACGACTTAACAGGGAGAGGGACTGAAGCTTTCTTT.

The V and J genes are TRBV2 and TRBJ1-2; D is perhaps TRBD1 (6 bases). In germline, CDR1 is SNHLY, CDR2 FYNNEI. V was trimmed by 4 bases and J by 2 bases, leaving 17 bases between them. The CDR3 is 16 residues long. The CDR3: CASSVSRGGGNYGYTF. The DNA of the CDR3 is TGTGCCAGCAGTGTTTCCAGGGGAGGGGGGAACTATGGCTACACCTTC.

V is TRBV30 and J is TRBJ1-2; 12 nucleotides align to TRBD1. This CDR3 contains 18 residues. CDR1 and CDR2 (germline): GTSNPN, SVGIG (reference sequence). V lost 7 bases and J lost 3; bases outside the gene matches: 18. CDR3 loop: CAFSNLRDRGRFDYGYTF. Here the CDR3 DNA reads TGTGCCTTCTCCAACCTCCGGGACAGGGGGCGTTTTGACTATGGCTACACCTTC.

CDR3 protein: CASSPYPGLAEETQYF. In nucleotides, the CDR3 is TGTGCCAGCAGCCCCTACCCCGGACTAGCGGAAGAGACCCAGTACTTC. The rearrangement uses TRBV14 and TRBJ2-5; 10 nucleotides match TRBD2. In germline, CDR1 is SGHDN, CDR2 FVKESK. V gave up 4 bases and J gave up 3 bases; unmatched junction bases: 8. This CDR3 spans 16 amino acids.

This sequence joins TRBV19 and TRBJ2-2, with TRBD2 matching 10 bases. CDR3 length: 15 amino acids. Germline CDR1 is LNHDA and CDR2 is SQIVND (reference sequence). V dropped 3 bases and J dropped 4; count of bases not matched to a gene: 2. This CDR3 reads CASSIASGGTGELFF. In DNA, the CDR3 is TGTGCCAGTAGTATCGCTAGCGGGGGCACCGGGGAGCTGTTTTTT. Based on the CDR3 plus reference TRBV19 and TRBJ2-2, the full variable domain is DGGITQSPKYLFRKEGQNVTLSCEQNLNHDAMYWYRQDPGQGLRLIYYSQIVNDFQKGDIAEGYSVSREKKESFPLTVTSAQKNPTAFYLCASSIASGGTGELFFGEGSRLTVL.

The chain combines TRBV28 with TRBJ2-5, with D perhaps TRBD2 (7 bases). Trimming shortened V by 4 bases and J by 5 bases, and 14 bases separated the two germline ends. The CDR3 consists of 14 residues. Germline assignment: CDR1 MDHEN and CDR2 SYDVKM. The CDR3, as DNA: TGTGCCAGCAGTTCAGGACGGGGGGCGGAGACCCAGTACTTC. This sequence encodes CASSSGRGAETQYF. Supplemented by reference TRBV28 and TRBJ2-5, the full variable domain reads DVKVTQSSRYLVKRTGEKVFLECVQDMDHENMFWYRQDPGLGLRLIYFSYDVKMKEKGDIPEGYSVSREKKERFSLILESASTNQTSMYLCASSSGRGAETQYFGPGTRLLVL.

This clone has more than one count but fewer than ten. The chain carries TRBV19 and TRBJ1-4; D is unclear. Germline assignment: CDR1 LNHDA and CDR2 SQIVND (reference sequence). V lost 9 bases and J lost 4, with 12 bases in between. This CDR3 region has 13 residues. Here the CDR3 DNA reads TGTGCCAGCGCCGGTAAACTTAATGAAAAACTGTTTTTT. This encodes CASAGKLNEKLFF. Complete variable domain (other parts from reference TRBV19 and TRBJ1-4): DGGITQSPKYLFRKEGQNVTLSCEQNLNHDAMYWYRQDPGQGLRLIYYSQIVNDFQKGDIAEGYSVSREKKESFPLTVTSAQKNPTAFYLCASAGKLNEKLFFGSGTQLSVL.

This chain links TRBV3-1 (or the pseudogene TRBV3-2) with TRBJ2-7, with a weak D call TRBD2 (6 bases). This CDR3 has 17 residues. Germline-derived CDR1 and CDR2 are LGHDT and YNNKEL (reference sequence). Trimming stripped 1 base from V and 1 base from J, with 17 bases between. The CDR3 reads CASSQGRFETRSYEQYF. In DNA, the CDR3 is TGTGCCAGCAGCCAAGGTAGGTTCGAGACTAGGTCCTACGAGCAGTACTTC.

This rearrangement joins TRBV7-2 to TRBJ2-6; no definite D call. The CDR3 runs to 18 residues. The V gene lost 3 bases and the J gene lost 0 bases, with 15 bases spanning the gap. Looked up from germline, CDR1 is SGHTA and CDR2 is FQGNSA. CDR3 DNA: TGTGCCAGCAGCTTTACCACAGCAACCTACTCTGGGGCCAACGTCCTGACTTTC. This translates into CASSFTTATYSGANVLTF.

This clone was seen a single time. This chain uses TRBV30 with TRBJ1-1; 10 nucleotides align to TRBD1. J was trimmed by 5 bases and V by 1 base; bases with no gene match: 10. Looked up from germline, CDR1 is GTSNPN and CDR2 is SVGIG (reference sequence). The CDR3 is 16 amino acids. CDR3 sequence (DNA): TGTGCCTGGAGTGGACAGGGGGCGGCGGTGGGGACTGAAGCTTTCTTT. Amino acid sequence: CAWSGQGAAVGTEAFF.

The V call is TRBV29-1, the J call TRBJ1-1; no firm D call. Germline V lookup: CDR1 SQVTM, CDR2 ANQGSEA. This CDR3 is 10 amino acids long. V lost 4 bases to trimming and J lost 6 bases, with 6 bases between them. The chain's CDR3 is CSVGQPEAFF. In DNA, the CDR3 is TGCAGCGTTGGACAACCTGAAGCTTTCTTT.

This sequence joins TRBV20-1 and TRBJ2-1; 9 bases fit TRBD2. Germline lookup yields CDR1 DFQATT and CDR2 SNEGSKA (reference sequence). V dropped 3 bases and J dropped 4; count of bases not matched to a gene: 7. The CDR3 length is 15 residues. DNA of the CDR3: TGCAGTGCTAGTATTACCAGCGGGGGGTACAATGAGCAGTTCTTC. Protein product: CSASITSGGYNEQFF.

The chain is built from TRBV6-5 and TRBJ2-7; possibly TRBD2 for D (8 bases). Per germline, CDR1 MNHEY and CDR2 SVGAGI. The ends were cut back, 6 bases at V and 2 bases at J, with 17 bases in the middle. This CDR3 is built from 15 residues. The DNA for the CDR3 is TGTGCCAGCAGCCCCGGGACAGCGGGGGCCTACGAGCAGTACTTC. It translates to CASSPGTAGAYEQYF.

The rearrangement links TRBV6-1 to TRBJ1-5; TRBD1 is a possible D gene (5 bases). Trimming took off 3 bases at V and 2 bases at J, with 14 bases between the two ends. Germline V gene data show CDR1 as MNHNS and CDR2 as SASEGT. The CDR3 is 16 amino acids. The CDR3 nucleotides read TGTGCCAGCAGTGACATAGACCACAGGCGCAATCAGCCCCAGCATTTT. Residues: CASSDIDHRRNQPQHF.

The DNA of the CDR3 is TGTGCCAGTAGTACCCAGGGGAGGGACTATGGCTACACCTTC. It yields the protein CASSTQGRDYGYTF. This sequence joins TRBV19 and TRBJ1-2, with TRBD1 as a possible D gene (6 bases). Germline V lookup: CDR1 LNHDA, CDR2 SQIVND (reference sequence). There are 14 residues in the CDR3. V dropped 4 bases and J dropped 3 bases, with 12 bases sitting between them.

The V and J genes are TRBV3-1 (or the pseudogene TRBV3-2) and TRBJ2-5, with TRBD1 identical over 7 bases. Germline V gene lookup returns CDR1 LGHDT and CDR2 YNNKEL (reference sequence). This CDR3 has 15 amino acids. The junction had 9 bases not matched to a gene; V was cut back by 3 bases and J by 5 bases. CDR3 sequence reads: CASSQHRDRAETQYF. The DNA of the CDR3 is TGTGCCAGCAGCCAGCATCGAGACAGGGCGGAGACCCAGTACTTC.

The chain combines TRBV4-1 with TRBJ1-3; TRBD1 matches at 8 bases. The CDR3 has 20 amino acids. The germline V gene encodes CDR1 MGHRA and CDR2 YSYEKL. V shed 2 bases and J 5 bases; nucleotides not matched to a gene: 20. The CDR3 DNA is TGCGCCAGCAGCCAAAGTAACGGGAGAGGGACAGGAATGTTCAGAAACACCATATATTTT. Its protein is CASSQSNGRGTGMFRNTIYF.

CDR3 residues: CASSTTSTDTQYF. The CDR3 nucleotides read TGTGCCAGCAGCACAACTAGCACAGATACGCAGTATTTT. The rearrangement links TRBV21-1 to TRBJ2-3; the table calls TRBD2, which could not be checked here. TRBV21-1 is a pseudogene. The CDR3 runs 13 residues.

The chain couples TRBV11-1 to TRBJ2-3; 10 bases agree with TRBD2. This CDR3 contains 15 residues. Trimming took 2 bases from V and 7 from J; bases not matched to a gene: 6. CDR1 is SGHAT, CDR2 FQDESV, per germline (reference sequence). The CDR3 DNA reads TGTGCCAGCAGCTTATCTGCTAGCGGGGGATATACGCAGTATTTT. Translating gives CASSLSASGGYTQYF.

The chain is built from TRBV7-6 and TRBJ2-3; 11 nucleotides agree with TRBD2. The V segment lost 5 bases and the J segment 2 bases; nucleotides outside the gene matches: 9. The CDR3 length is 17 residues. Germline V gene lookup returns CDR1 SGHVS and CDR2 FNYEAQ. CDR3 residues: CASSLLPSGGPTDTQYF. The CDR3 nucleotides are TGTGCCAGCAGCCTCCTCCCTAGCGGGGGGCCCACAGATACGCAGTATTTT.

The chain uses TRBV5-1 and TRBJ2-3; perhaps TRBD2 as D (6 bases). The V gene lost 3 bases and the J gene lost 3 bases, with 14 bases spanning the gap. The germline V gene has CDR1 SGHRS and CDR2 YFSETQ. This CDR3 is 15 amino acids long. The CDR3 DNA is TGCGCCAGCAGCTCGTGGACTAAACAAACAGATACGCAGTATTTT. Its protein product is CASSSWTKQTDTQYF.

On this clone itself: The sample holds other DNA sequences that translate to the same CDR3. CDR3 amino acids: CASSDRVGQPQHF. CDR3 bases: TGTGCCAGCAGTGACAGGGTCGGACAGCCCCAGCATTTT. This chain joins TRBV6-1 and TRBJ1-5; tentatively, D is TRBD1 (5 bases). Germline V gives CDR1 MNHNS, CDR2 SASEGT. V lost 3 bases to trimming and J lost 7 bases, with 10 bases between them. This CDR3 is 13 amino acids long.

The chain combines TRBV3-1 (or the pseudogene TRBV3-2) with TRBJ2-5, with D perhaps TRBD2 (5 bases). V was pared by 2 bases and J by 2 bases, with 12 bases between. CDR3 length equals 15 residues. Germline V gene lookup returns CDR1 LGHDT and CDR2 YNNKEL (reference sequence). CDR3 in amino acids: CASSQPADGQETQYF. CDR3 bases: TGTGCCAGCAGCCAACCAGCGGACGGACAAGAGACCCAGTACTTC.

The chain links TRBV27 to TRBJ2-7, with 8 bases that match TRBD1. Germline V lookup: CDR1 MNHEY, CDR2 SMNVEV (reference sequence). The CDR3 is 14 amino acids. V dropped 3 bases and J dropped 2; count of bases not matched to a gene: 3. CDR3 DNA: TGTGCCAGCAGTTTTTCGGGACAGGCCTACGAGCAGTACTTC. Translated, it gives CASSFSGQAYEQYF.

This chain links TRBV20-1 with TRBJ1-2, with D perhaps matching TRBD1 (5 bases). Trimming took off 3 bases at V and 0 bases at J, with 8 bases between the two ends. Germline V gives CDR1 DFQATT, CDR2 SNEGSKA (reference sequence). The CDR3 length is 13 residues. The CDR3 sequence: CSASSGSNYGYTF. The DNA for the CDR3 is TGCAGTGCTAGTTCAGGGTCTAACTATGGCTACACCTTC.

CDR3 nucleotides: TGCGCCAGCAGCTTGGCCAGTTTGGCCAGGGAAGGGGATGAAAAACTGTTTTTT. It yields the protein CASSLASLAREGDEKLFF. The V and J genes are TRBV5-1 and TRBJ1-4, with D perhaps TRBD1 (5 bases). Germline V CDR1 and CDR2: SGHRS, YFSETQ. The CDR3 runs to 18 residues. Trimming took off 0 bases at V and 6 bases at J, with 21 bases between the two ends.

This rearrangement joins TRBV5-1 to TRBJ2-7; D might be TRBD1 (5 bases). Trimming removed 0 bases from V and 6 bases from J, with 10 bases in between. The CDR3 has 13 amino acids. Germline CDR1 SGHRS, CDR2 YFSETQ. The CDR3 DNA reads TGCGCCAGCAGCTTGGCAGGGTTGAGCGAGCAGTACTTC. It yields the protein CASSLAGLSEQYF.

V and J are TRBV5-6 and TRBJ2-5, with D unclear. In germline, CDR1 is SGHDT, CDR2 YYEEEE. Between the trimmed V and J ends, which lost 1 base and 1 base, there was a span of 2 bases. The CDR3 length is 12 residues. The CDR3 coding sequence is TGTGCCAGCAGCTTGCGCCAAGAGACCCAGTACTTC. Translating gives CASSLRQETQYF. The full variable domain, with the rest looked up from reference TRBV5-6 and TRBJ2-5, is DAGVTQSPTHLIKTRGQQVTLRCSPKSGHDTVSWYQQALGQGPQFIFQYYEEEERQRGNFPDRFSGHQFPNYSSELNVNALLLGDSALYLCASSLRQETQYFGPGTRLLVL.

This clone was found once. The genes are TRBV6-6 and TRBJ1-2; 9 nucleotides match TRBD1. The junction had 9 bases not matched to a gene; V was cut back by 7 bases and J by 6 bases. Germline V gene data show CDR1 as MNHNY and CDR2 as SVGAGI (reference sequence). The CDR3 extends over 14 amino acids. The CDR3, as DNA: TGTGCCAGCACCTACCCCCGGGACAGGGATGGCTACACCTTC. This codes for CASTYPRDRDGYTF.

The rearrangement joins TRBV24-1 to TRBJ2-5, with 7 bases fitting TRBD1. Trimming cost V 7 bases and J 2 bases; bases outside gene matches: 9. CDR3 length equals 15 residues. CDR1 is KGHDR, CDR2 SFDVKD, per germline. CDR3 nucleotide sequence: TGTGCCACCAGCGGAGACAGGGAGAATCAAGAGACCCAGTACTTC. It is translated as CATSGDRENQETQYF.